This is a list of T cell receptor beta chains from one sample in a study of cytomegalovirus exposure and HLA in healthy donors. Data came from immunoSEQ multiplex PCR; TCRdb stores just in-frame clones and leaves some out. In the table there are hundreds of thousands of clones, around 80% of which are singletons. Sequenced sample: PBMCs. These receptors all come from a man aged 30-40 years in good health and CMV-seronegative. Each CDR3 is given with its conserved first and last residue. D genes are given only for firm matches. Some rows mark clone size as missing; the rest say once, few, many or name a class of expanded clone.

clone_size	d_call	v_call	j_call	cdr3_nt	cdr3_aa
-	TRBD2	TRBV6-1	TRBJ2-3	TGTGCCAGCGCGGAACTAGCGGGGGGGCCAGATACGCAGTATTTT	CASAELAGGPDTQYF
-	TRBD1	TRBV5-1	TRBJ1-1	TGCGCCAGCAGCTTGCGCGGACAGGCGAGCTTT	CASSLRGQASF
-	-	TRBV4-2	TRBJ2-1	TGTGCCAGCAGCCAGAGGGGGGGGACCTACAATGAGCAGTTCTTC	CASSQRGGTYNEQFF
-	TRBD2	TRBV6-1	TRBJ2-2	TGTGCCGCCCGGGAGGGGCCAGCCACCGGGGAGCTGTTTTTT	CAAREGPATGELFF
-	TRBD2	TRBV28	TRBJ2-2	TGTGCCAGCAGTTTTTTGCGGGGGGGCGGCGGGGAGCTGTTTTTT	CASSFLRGGGGELFF
few	TRBD1	TRBV7-8	TRBJ1-5	TGTGCCAGCAGCCATGGGACAGGAGGTCAGCCCCAGCATTTT	CASSHGTGGQPQHF
-	TRBD2	TRBV5-1	TRBJ2-1	TGCGCCAGCAGCTTAACTAGCGGGGGGTACAATGAGCAGTTCTTC	CASSLTSGGYNEQFF
-	-	TRBV19	TRBJ1-2	TGTGCCAGTAGTAGAGCTAGTGGCTACACCTTC	CASSRASGYTF
-	-	TRBV5-1	TRBJ2-7	TGCGCCAGCAGCTTAGTGGCGGTTGAACAGTACTTC	CASSLVAVEQYF
-	TRBD1	TRBV9	TRBJ2-3	TGTGCCAGCAGCGCTCGACAGGGGTCGGGAGATACGCAGTATTTT	CASSARQGSGDTQYF